This TCR beta chain was captured in a study of T cell repertoires in cytomegalovirus infection. The wider study: Newly reported HLA-C-restricted and thoroughly characterized HLA-B-restricted CMV epitopes were employed. Matching HLA type and CMV infection were both indicated by public TCR beta signatures.

This clonotype was counted many times. Its target is not known. A single record per CDR3 protein comes from TCRdb applying MiXCR to the reads. The repertoire holds around 900,000 distinct CDR3 sequences, with approximately 31% as singletons. There are 15 residues in the CDR3. The V gene lost 5 bases and the J gene lost 0 bases, with 12 bases spanning the gap. Study outcomes and limitations: There were HLA-C-restricted CMV-specific TCR beta clonotypes dominating the ex vivo response. People with CMV and the relevant HLA were identified by cumulative public TCR beta family frequency.

The chain joins TRBV12-3 or TRBV12-4 to TRBJ2-3; unclear D gene. The sequencing used cultured CD8+ T cells from PBMCs, collected from culture after CMV antigen stimulation. The TCR was taken from a human donor in good health (CMV status not recorded). Some clones in this sample may be carry-over from other donors' samples. Written as DNA, the CDR3 is TGTGCCAGCAGTCTCGGTTCTACTAGCACAGATACGCAGTATTTT. Its translation is CASSLGSTSTDTQYF.